The 25 T cell receptor beta chains given below trace back to one sample, sequenced in a study of T cell responses to AZD1222 COVID-19 vaccine. Assay used: immunoSEQ multiplex PCR; TCRdb lists only in-frame clones, some missing. The sample has around 160,000 clones, roughly four fifths seen once. Sequencing was performed on peripheral blood, taken on day 0 of MenACWY control vaccination. The receptors were gathered from an adult in good health.

The gene calls are TRBV9 and TRBJ2-1; 10 nucleotides line up with TRBD2. Germline assignment: CDR1 SGDLS and CDR2 YYNGEE. The CDR3 has 17 amino acids. The junction had 7 bases not matched to a gene; V was cut back by 2 bases and J by 2 bases. CDR3 bases: TGTGCCAGCAGCGTGGACCTTAGCGGGGGGCCCTACAATGAGCAGTTCTTC. Its translation is CASSVDLSGGPYNEQFF.

The J gene is TRBJ2-7, the V gene TRBV27; TRBD2 matches at 8 bases. Germline-derived CDR1 and CDR2 are MNHEY and SMNVEV (reference sequence). J lost 12 bases, V lost 5 bases, and 21 bases had no gene match. This CDR3 spans 16 amino acids. In DNA form, the CDR3 reads TGTGCCAGCAGTCCACCTACAATTAGCGGGGTTTGGTTGCGGTACGTC. Encoded protein: CASSPPTISGVWLRYV.

The CDR3 spells CASSRTGGDQPQHF. In DNA, the CDR3 is TGTGCCAGCTCACGGACAGGGGGGGATCAGCCCCAGCATTTT. J is TRBJ1-5 and V is TRBV18, with 10 bases matching TRBD1. Germline values: CDR1 KGHSH, CDR2 LQKENI. The CDR3 is made up of 14 amino acids. Trimming cost V 4 bases and J 5 bases; bases outside gene matches: 2.

This clone was counted many times. The J gene is TRBJ1-3, the V gene TRBV7-6; no firm D call. Germline V gives CDR1 SGHVS, CDR2 FNYEAQ. V lost 0 bases and J lost 0, with 12 bases in between. The CDR3 loop spans 17 amino acids. CDR3 sequence (DNA): TGTGCCAGCAGCTTAGCCTTGACCACTAGCTCTGGAAACACCATATATTTT. It specifies CASSLALTTSSGNTIYF.

The chain uses TRBV7-8 and TRBJ2-7; TRBD1 matches at 8 bases. This CDR3 is built from 15 residues. Trimming took 5 bases from V and 3 from J; bases not matched to a gene: 9. The germline V gene encodes CDR1 SGHVS and CDR2 FQNEAQ. In DNA form, the CDR3 reads TGTGCCAGCAGCCCGTTCCGGACAGGGAGCTACGAGCAGTACTTC. It translates to CASSPFRTGSYEQYF.

This clone was seen once. The genes are TRBV6-5 and TRBJ2-7; 8 positions agree with TRBD1. Germline assignment: CDR1 MNHEY and CDR2 SVGAGI. Trimming removed 6 bases from V and 0 bases from J; junction bases left unmatched: 7. The CDR3 spans 15 residues. The CDR3: CASRPDRGISYEQYF. The DNA for the CDR3 is TGTGCCAGCAGGCCCGACAGGGGCATCTCCTACGAGCAGTACTTC.

This chain uses TRBV7-9 with TRBJ2-1, with a tentative D call TRBD1 (6 bases). This CDR3 has 16 amino acids. V was pared by 0 bases and J by 2 bases, with 11 bases between. Germline V gives CDR1 SEHNR, CDR2 FQNEAQ (reference sequence). CDR3 nucleotides: TGTGCCAGCAGCTTAGCGTCCAGGGGTCCCTACAATGAGCAGTTCTTC. The encoded protein is CASSLASRGPYNEQFF.

This clone was counted between two and nine times. This chain uses TRBV21-1 with TRBJ2-1; TRBD2 was called by the table and not checked on the DNA. TRBV21-1 is given as a pseudogene. This CDR3 is built from 17 residues. The CDR3 loop reads CASYNYCRQRGLDEQFF. The DNA of the CDR3 is TGTGCCAGCTACAATTACTGCCGACAGCGGGGATTGGATGAGCAGTTCTTC.

The chain is built from TRBV2 and TRBJ1-4; D ambiguous. V lost 4 bases and J 7 bases, leaving 13 bases between the germline ends. The CDR3 contains 14 residues. Per germline, CDR1 SNHLY and CDR2 FYNNEI. CDR3 nucleotides: TGTGCCAGCAGTGGAAGACGAGTGGGTGAAAAACTGTTTTTT. This encodes CASSGRRVGEKLFF.

This rearrangement joins TRBV3-1 (or the pseudogene TRBV3-2) to TRBJ2-3, with 9 bases aligning to TRBD2. CDR1 is LGHDT and CDR2 is YNNKEL in the germline V gene (reference sequence). The CDR3 runs 15 residues. Trimming cost V 5 bases and J 4 bases; bases outside gene matches: 7. The CDR3 nucleotides are TGTGCCAGCAGCAGAAGCGGGGGGACTGCAGATACGCAGTATTTT. Translation: CASSRSGGTADTQYF.

This clone has more than one count but fewer than ten. V is TRBV14 and J is TRBJ2-3; TRBD2 aligns across 9 bases. CDR3 size: 14 residues. Per germline, CDR1 SGHDN and CDR2 FVKESK. J was trimmed by 4 bases and V by 4 bases; bases with no gene match: 3. The CDR3 is CASSRGGAADTQYF. The CDR3 nucleotides are TGTGCCAGCAGCCGCGGGGGGGCGGCAGATACGCAGTATTTT. The variable domain in full, with the rest retrieved from reference TRBV14 and TRBJ2-3, is EAGVTQFPSHSVIEKGQTVTLRCDPISGHDNLYWYRRVMGKEIKFLLHFVKESKQDESGMPNNRFLAERTGGTYSTLKVQPAELEDSGVYFCASSRGGAADTQYFGPGTRLTVL.

The genes are TRBV5-1 and TRBJ1-4; D uncertain. The CDR3 length is 17 residues. V gave up 4 bases and J gave up 0 bases, with 16 bases separating them. From germline, CDR1 is SGHRS and CDR2 YFSETQ. CDR3 DNA: TGCGCCAGCAGCCCGCGGGGAGCGGAAGCAACTAATGAAAAACTGTTTTTT. The encoded protein is CASSPRGAEATNEKLFF.

This chain links TRBV5-4 with TRBJ2-3; the match to TRBD2 covers 14 bases. This CDR3 is 16 amino acids long. Germline V gene lookup returns CDR1 SGHNT and CDR2 YYREEE (reference sequence). J lost 4 bases, V lost 4 bases, and 5 bases had no gene match. This chain's CDR3 is CASSETSGGAADTQYF. CDR3 sequence (DNA): TGTGCCAGCAGCGAGACTAGCGGGGGGGCAGCAGATACGCAGTATTTT. Combining the CDR3 with reference TRBV5-4 and TRBJ2-3 gives the whole variable domain ETGVTQSPTHLIKTRGQQVTLRCSSQSGHNTVSWYQQALGQGPQFIFQYYREEENGRGNFPPRFSGLQFPNYSSELNVNALELDDSALYLCASSETSGGAADTQYFGPGTRLTVL.

The chain has TRBV4-2 and TRBJ1-5; D not certain. V dropped 0 bases and J dropped 2 bases, with 11 bases sitting between them. Germline CDR1 reads LGHNA; CDR2 reads YNFKEQ. This CDR3 has 16 amino acids. DNA for the CDR3: TGTGCCAGCAGCCAAGATTCAGTGGGCGGCAATCAGCCCCAGCATTTT. It specifies CASSQDSVGGNQPQHF.

The rearrangement uses TRBV18 and TRBJ2-7; 8 nucleotides agree with TRBD2. CDR1 is KGHSH and CDR2 is LQKENI in the germline V gene. V dropped 3 bases and J dropped 6; count of bases not matched to a gene: 13. CDR3 length: 16 residues. DNA for the CDR3: TGTGCCAGCTCACCCAACCTCAGCGGGGGAGTTCCCGAGCAGTACTTC. Amino acid sequence: CASSPNLSGGVPEQYF.

The chain joins TRBV11-2 to TRBJ2-2; D may be TRBD2 (6 bases). Between the trimmed V and J ends, which lost 1 base and 7 bases, there was a span of 16 bases. CDR1 and CDR2 (germline): SGHAT, FQNNGV. The CDR3 extends over 16 amino acids. This CDR3 reads CASSLVTGGAGGELFF. Here the CDR3 DNA reads TGTGCCAGCAGCTTAGTTACTGGCGGGGCTGGCGGGGAGCTGTTTTTT.

The J gene is TRBJ2-3, the V gene TRBV28, with a possible D match to TRBD1 (6 bases). The CDR3 sequence is 14 residues long. The V end lost 9 bases, the J end lost 0 bases, and 13 bases lay between the germline ends. Germline V CDR1 and CDR2: MDHEN, SYDVKM. CDR3 loop: CASRGWQSTDTQYF. For the CDR3, the DNA is TGTGCCAGTAGGGGGTGGCAGAGCACAGATACGCAGTATTTT.

This chain connects TRBV7-2 to TRBJ1-1; a possible D gene is TRBD1 (6 bases). This CDR3 has 15 amino acids. V lost 3 bases, J lost 5 bases, and 16 bases lay in between. Germline V gene data show CDR1 as SGHTA and CDR2 as FQGNSA. The CDR3 nucleotides are TGTGCCAGCAGCTTGGGACGCAGGGGAGTAACTGAAGCTTTCTTT. It encodes CASSLGRRGVTEAFF.

The chain couples TRBV19 to TRBJ2-5, with D possibly TRBD1 on 6 matching bases. Between the trimmed V and J ends, which lost 5 bases and 5 bases, there was a span of 9 bases. CDR1 is LNHDA, CDR2 SQIVND, per germline (reference sequence). The CDR3 contains 12 residues. The CDR3 region has the DNA TGTGCCAGTAGTGGGCAGGGGGAGACCCAGTACTTC. Protein product: CASSGQGETQYF.

Only one count was recorded for this clone. This chain joins TRBV6-2 or TRBV6-3 and TRBJ2-3; 7 positions agree with TRBD2. Trimming cost V 4 bases and J 0 bases; bases outside gene matches: 10. The CDR3 contains 17 residues. Germline lookup yields CDR1 MNHEY and CDR2 SVGEGT. Written as DNA, the CDR3 is TGTGCCAGCAGTTTTGCCGACGGCGGGGGAAGCACAGATACGCAGTATTTT. Amino acid sequence: CASSFADGGGSTDTQYF.

The genes are TRBV19 and TRBJ2-6; the D is unclear. The V end was cut by 4 bases, the J end by 3 bases, with 10 bases between. The CDR3 loop spans 15 amino acids. CDR1 is LNHDA and CDR2 is SQIVND in the germline V gene (reference sequence). CDR3 residues: CASSTRSGGANVLTF. CDR3 in DNA: TGTGCCAGTAGTACCCGGTCCGGTGGGGCCAACGTCCTGACTTTC. Filled out from reference TRBV19 and TRBJ2-6, the complete variable domain reads DGGITQSPKYLFRKEGQNVTLSCEQNLNHDAMYWYRQDPGQGLRLIYYSQIVNDFQKGDIAEGYSVSREKKESFPLTVTSAQKNPTAFYLCASSTRSGGANVLTFGAGSRLTVL.

The V and J genes are TRBV3-1 (or the pseudogene TRBV3-2) and TRBJ2-7; 7 positions match TRBD1. The CDR3 runs 12 residues. V was pared by 1 base and J by 6 bases, with 0 bases of the junction left unmatched. Germline assignment: CDR1 LGHDT and CDR2 YNNKEL (reference sequence). This chain's CDR3 is CASSQAGGEQYF. CDR3 bases: TGTGCCAGCAGCCAAGCAGGGGGCGAGCAGTACTTC.

The chain recombines TRBV28 with TRBJ2-1, with a weak D call TRBD1 (5 bases). Germline lookup yields CDR1 MDHEN and CDR2 SYDVKM. Trimming shortened V by 5 bases and J by 3 bases, and 14 bases separated the two germline ends. This CDR3 is 15 amino acids long. CDR3 sequence: CASSMQGKHYNEQFF. For the CDR3, the DNA is TGTGCCAGCAGTATGCAGGGAAAGCACTACAATGAGCAGTTCTTC.

This chain connects TRBV24-1 to TRBJ2-3, with 8 nucleotides matching TRBD1. The CDR3 contains 17 residues. Unmatched junction bases numbered 13, after V lost 1 base and J lost 8 bases. CDR1 and CDR2 from the germline V gene are KGHDR and SFDVKD. CDR3 residues: CATSDFGLIRQGSTQYF. CDR3 sequence (DNA): TGTGCCACCAGTGATTTCGGACTTATAAGACAGGGGAGTACGCAGTATTTT.

The chain combines TRBV3-1 (or the pseudogene TRBV3-2) with TRBJ1-1; D unclear. Germline values: CDR1 LGHDT, CDR2 YNNKEL (reference sequence). There are 15 residues in the CDR3. V gave up 0 bases and J gave up 1 base, with 9 bases separating them. CDR3 in DNA: TGTGCCAGCAGCCAAGAGAGAGGGAGGAACACTGAAGCTTTCTTT. Translation gives CASSQERGRNTEAFF.